The entry below gives a single T cell receptor beta chain sequence along with its context. These data come from a study of blood T cell repertoires in COVID-19. Trimming left V 2 bases short and J 5 bases short, with 12 bases between. CDR3 length: 14 amino acids. Per germline, CDR1 LGHDT and CDR2 YNNKEL (reference sequence). Data came from immunoSEQ multiplex PCR; TCRdb stores just in-frame clones and leaves some out. Among fewer than 110,000 clones listed, about 80% were seen once. The source material was peripheral blood. This clonotype originated in a human donor in a cohort sampled during active or convalescent COVID-19. The chain joins TRBV3-1 (or the pseudogene TRBV3-2) to TRBJ2-5; D remains ambiguous. This chain's CDR3 is CASSQNPSGETQYF. The CDR3, as DNA: TGTGCCAGCAGCCAAAATCCCTCGGGTGAGACCCAGTACTTC.